This T cell receptor (beta chain) is from a study of blood T cells in healthy people across ages. Study results and caveats: TCR beta diversity correlated strongly with naive T cell percentage. PBMCs that were unsorted prevented a conclusive naive versus antigen-experienced comparison.

The extraction recovered at least 5 micrograms of total RNA per sample. This clonotype was observed once. Its cognate antigen is unknown. In germline, CDR1 is DFQATT, CDR2 SNEGSKA (reference sequence). CDR3 length equals 15 residues. V dropped 6 bases and J dropped 5; count of bases not matched to a gene: 12. Alongside a J-beta primer mix, a sample-barcoded 5' primer served in a second PCR lasting roughly 7 to 11 cycles. One entry per CDR3 protein results from TCRdb running MiXCR on the 5' RACE reads. The sample lists fewer than 1,200,000 distinct CDR3 sequences; 25% were seen once. These records were also assigned to another study, of T cells of mothers and their children. That source reports: Addition of sample barcodes and 2-4 random nucleotides occurred through the M1S primer of the second PCR.

The source material was blood. J is TRBJ2-3 and V is TRBV20-1; 9 bases map to TRBD1. This TCR was recovered from a girl aged 2-15 years in good health. CDR3 in amino acids: CSADLKTGGKDTQYF. The CDR3 DNA is TGCAGTGCGGATTTAAAGACAGGGGGAAAAGATACGCAGTATTTT.